A selection of T cell receptor beta chains follows, all from one sample in a study of blood T cell repertoires in COVID-19. Sequencing was performed with immunoSEQ multiplex PCR; in TCRdb, only in-frame clones are kept and a portion is missing. The sample lists more than 70,000 clones; roughly 80% were seen once. Material: peripheral blood. These receptors originate from a human donor in a cohort sampled during active COVID-19. The CDR3 runs from the conserved cysteine through the conserved F or W. D genes are given only for firm matches. Not all rows give a size; the values are once, few, many and, for expanded clones, a class.

13 | TRBJ1-2 | TRBV7-2 | - | - | TGTGCCAGCAGACAAGACAGCTACTATGGCTACACCTTC | CASRQDSYYGYTF
13 | TRBJ2-7 | TRBV12-3/TRBV12-4 | - | once | TGTGCCAGCAGTTTATGGGACACCAGCGAGCAGTACTTC | CASSLWDTSEQYF
13 | TRBJ2-2 | TRBV5-4 | TRBD1 | once | TGTGCCAGCAGGACAGGGAGAACCGGGGAGCTGTTTTTT | CASRTGRTGELFF
13 | TRBJ1-1 | TRBV2 | TRBD1 | - | TGTGCCAGGACAGGGGAGGTAAACACTGAAGCTTTCTTT | CARTGEVNTEAFF
16 | TRBJ1-2 | TRBV6-2/TRBV6-3 | TRBD1 | - | TGTGCCAGCAGTTACTCGCGGGACAGGGCGGCCTATGGCTACACCTTC | CASSYSRDRAAYGYTF
16 | TRBJ2-7 | TRBV5-1 | - | - | TGCGCCAGCAGCTTGGCCGGAGCAGGGGTAGCCTACGAGCAGTACTTC | CASSLAGAGVAYEQYF
14 | TRBJ2-7 | TRBV5-6 | - | - | TGTGCCAGCAGCTTGGGCCAGGCCGCGCAAGAGCAGTACTTC | CASSLGQAAQEQYF
16 | TRBJ2-4 | TRBV24-1 | TRBD1 | - | TGTGCCACCAGTGATTCCCACCCAGGGGGCTCGGACATTCAGTACTTC | CATSDSHPGGSDIQYF
15 | TRBJ2-7 | TRBV9 | TRBD1 | few | TGTGCCAGCAGCCAAGGCCGGGACAGCCGCTACGAGCAGTACTTC | CASSQGRDSRYEQYF
14 | TRBJ2-3 | TRBV2 | TRBD2 | - | TGTGCCAGCAGTGTCCGGGGGGGCACAGATACGCAGTATTTT | CASSVRGGTDTQYF
14 | TRBJ2-5 | TRBV9 | - | - | TGTGCCAGCAGCGCGAGGGGAGGCCAGGAGACCCAGTACTTC | CASSARGGQETQYF
12 | TRBJ2-1 | TRBV12-3/TRBV12-4 | TRBD2 | - | TGTGCCAGCAGTTCCCGGACTAGAAGACGCCTCTTC | CASSSRTRRRLF
14 | TRBJ1-4 | TRBV6-5 | TRBD1 | - | TGTGCCAGCAGACGCGACAGGGGGGGAGGAAAACTGTTTTTT | CASRRDRGGGKLFF
20 | TRBJ2-2 | TRBV4-1 | TRBD1 | - | TGCGCCAGCAGCCAAGGGACAGGGGGCGTTCCATCAAAATACGCCGGGGAGCTGTTTTTT | CASSQGTGGVPSKYAGELFF
16 | TRBJ2-7 | TRBV7-2 | TRBD1 | once | TGTGCCAGCAGCTTAGGGTACAGGGGGCGCCCCTACGAGCAGTACTTC | CASSLGYRGRPYEQYF
16 | TRBJ2-3 | TRBV9 | TRBD1 | - | TGTGCCAGCAGTCTCCGAGGGGGCGCCGCAAGTGATACGCAGTATTTT | CASSLRGGAASDTQYF
15 | TRBJ2-5 | TRBV6-5 | TRBD2 | - | TGTGCCAGCAGCCCCGCGGGGGGGGTAGGTGAGACCCAGTACTTC | CASSPAGGVGETQYF
16 | TRBJ2-7 | TRBV9 | TRBD2 | - | TGTGCCAGCAGCGACCGACAGGCGGGGGGTCTCTACGAGCAGTACTTC | CASSDRQAGGLYEQYF
16 | TRBJ1-3 | TRBV4-1 | TRBD1 | once | TGCGCCAGCAGCCAAGATGGGACAGTCTCTGGAAACACCATATATTTT | CASSQDGTVSGNTIYF
14 | TRBJ2-7 | TRBV6-2/TRBV6-3 | - | - | TGTGCCAGCAGTCCAATGACACACTCCTACGAGCAGTACTTC | CASSPMTHSYEQYF
11 | TRBJ2-1 | TRBV5-6 | - | - | TGTGCCAGCAGCCGCGTAGTGGAGCAGTTCTTC | CASSRVVEQFF
17 | TRBJ2-1 | TRBV4-1 | TRBD2 | - | TGCGCCAGCAGCCAAGTGGGACTAGCGGGGATCGACAATGAGCAGTTCTTC | CASSQVGLAGIDNEQFF
13 | TRBJ2-3 | TRBV2 | - | few | TGTGCCAGCAGTGCTAGCTCTCCAGATACGCAGTATTTT | CASSASSPDTQYF
17 | TRBJ2-5 | TRBV9 | TRBD2 | - | TGTGCCAGCAGCGTAGGGTCGACTAGCGGGGGGGACGAGACCCAGTACTTC | CASSVGSTSGGDETQYF
14 | TRBJ2-7 | TRBV5-4 | TRBD2 | - | TGTGCCAGCAGCCCTAGCGGGGCCTCCTACGAGCAGTACTTC | CASSPSGASYEQYF
14 | TRBJ1-6 | TRBV7-9 | - | - | TGTGCCAGCAGGGATGCTAGACGGGATTCACCCCTCCACTTT | CASRDARRDSPLHF
15 | TRBJ1-5 | TRBV3-1/TRBV3-2 | - | - | TGTGCCAGCAGCCAAGGACAGTATAGCAATCAGCCCCAGCATTTT | CASSQGQYSNQPQHF
13 | TRBJ2-7 | TRBV7-2 | - | - | TGTGCCAGCAGCTTGAGAACGGGCTACGAGCAGTACTTC | CASSLRTGYEQYF
11 | TRBJ2-7 | TRBV19 | TRBD1 | few | TGTGCCACCAGGGGGCCCTACGAGCAGTACTTC | CATRGPYEQYF
15 | TRBJ2-5 | TRBV5-1 | TRBD2 | - | TGCGCCAGCAGCTACAGCGGGGGGCCCCAAGAGACCCAGTACTTC | CASSYSGGPQETQYF
17 | TRBJ2-1 | TRBV1 | - | - | TGCACCAGCAGGGAAGCGGGGTTCCCCAATCCCTACAATGAGCAGTTCTTC | CTSREAGFPNPYNEQFF
15 | TRBJ1-4 | TRBV6-6 | TRBD1 | - | TGTGCCAGCACCCGGACAGGGGGAGAGGTAGAAAAACTGTTTTTT | CASTRTGGEVEKLFF
15 | TRBJ2-7 | TRBV20-1 | TRBD2 | - | TGCAGTGCTAGTGGTGGACTAGGCAGCTCCTACGAGCAGTACTTC | CSASGGLGSSYEQYF
13 | TRBJ2-2 | TRBV21-1 | - | - | TGTGCCAGCAGCCGGTCCCCCCACCGGGAGCTGTTTTTT | CASSRSPHRELFF